This TCR beta chain was observed in a study of blood T cell repertoires in COVID-19. Trimming shortened V by 4 bases and J by 3 bases, and 6 bases separated the two germline ends. The CDR3 loop spans 13 amino acids. Participants had their cohort set by participant-reported clinical history. Sequenced by immunoSEQ multiplex PCR; TCRdb stores in-frame clones only, minus some. The sample lists 370,000 or so clones, roughly 86% occurring once. The sample taken for sequencing was PBMCs or T cells enriched from blood (not recorded which). This chain connects TRBV12-3 or TRBV12-4 to TRBJ1-4; D unresolved. This receptor was obtained from a man aged 25 to 45 who had recovered from COVID-19. The CDR3 loop reads CASSSRANEKLFF. The CDR3 region has the DNA TGTGCCAGCAGTTCACGGGCTAATGAAAAACTGTTTTTT.